This T cell receptor beta chain was sequenced in a study of blood T cells in healthy people across ages. The CDR3 spans 17 residues. In germline, CDR1 is LGHNA, CDR2 YNFKEQ. V gave up 3 bases and J gave up 11 bases; unmatched junction bases: 18. A second PCR, run for roughly 7 to 12 cycles, used a sample-barcoded 5' primer plus a J-beta primer mix. TCRdb redid the calling of the 5' RACE reads with MiXCR, one entry per CDR3 protein. The table has about 1,600,000 distinct CDR3 sequences, approximately 38% seen once; the top ten hold 7.9%. The chain joins TRBV4-2 to TRBJ2-5; TRBD2 matches 10 bases. The specimen sequenced was blood. The receptor was derived from a woman aged 18-29 years in good health. CDR3 coding DNA: TGTGCCAGCAGCCAGACCGGGGCCGGGACTAGCGTCTATGAGCAGTACTTC. It translates to CASSQTGAGTSVYEQYF.